The TCR beta chain described here comes from a study of T cell repertoires in ileal Crohn's disease. Study summary: Surgery for a complication: stricturing in approximately 60%, penetrating in about 39%. Whole-study results and caveats: All patients with clonality above 26.8% had endoscopic recurrence. Sorted CD8 T cells held more high-frequency clones than CD4. Active smokers at surgery had more clonal expansions than non-smokers.

A remark on this clone: Its antigen is currently unknown.

Here immunoSEQ multiplex PCR was the method, and the copy in TCRdb shows in-frame clones only, minus some. The sample lists approximately 4,100 clones; roughly 80% were seen once. Material: ileal tissue. The clonotype was recovered from an adult with Crohn's disease.

CDR3 nucleotide sequence: TGTGCCAGTAGTCTTAGTTTGCGGGAGGATTACGGCGACAATGAGCAGTTCTTC. Its protein is CASSLSLREDYGDNEQFF. The chain combines TRBV19 with TRBJ2-1, with 8 bases lining up with TRBD2. The CDR3 is 18 residues long. Germline values: CDR1 LNHDA, CDR2 SQIVND (reference sequence). The V gene end was trimmed by 5 bases and the J gene end by 5 bases; junction bases not matched to a gene: 17.